A single T cell receptor beta chain is shown here with its context. The source of the sample is a study of shared clonotypes between healthy human individuals. On the study more broadly: Participating donors consisted of a couple of women and a few men aged 18 to 49.

The germline gives CDR1 MNHEY, CDR2 SMNVEV (reference sequence). Losses at the gene ends were 1 base for V and 3 bases for J; bases not matched to a gene: 8. The length of the CDR3 is 16 residues. Division of CD4+ cells produced a CD45RA+ naive subset and a CD45RA-negative memory subset. TCRdb's copy holds only in-frame clones and misses some; the assay was immunoSEQ multiplex PCR. The sample has approximately 2.5 million clones; more than 85% are singletons. Specimen: naive CD4+ T cells from PBMCs. Documented subset: CD45RA+ positively selected. The source is a man between 18 and 35 years old in good health. Some clones in this sample may be carry-over from other donors' samples. This chain uses TRBV27 with TRBJ2-7; 8 bases are shared with TRBD1. The CDR3 coding sequence is TGTGCCAGCAGTTTATTAGCCGGGACAGGTATCTACGAGCAGTACTTC. This gives the protein CASSLLAGTGIYEQYF.